A single sample gave rise to the 6 T cell receptor beta chains below, sequenced in a study of CD8 T cells in ankylosing spondylitis. MiXCR was run by TCRdb on the 5' RACE reads, yielding one entry per CDR3 protein. This sample has approximately 38,000 distinct CDR3 sequences, with 2.5% to 3% found just once. The sample was blood, either unsorted or a sorted T cell fraction (not recorded which). Receptor source: a male donor with ankylosing spondylitis or in good health (not recorded which).

This clonotype was found many times. The CDR3 DNA is TGTGCCAGCAGCGGGTCCGGGACGACAAACATTCAGTACTTC. Its translation: CASSGSGTTNIQYF. The chain has TRBV9 and TRBJ2-4; either TRBD1 or TRBD2 may fit D (5 bases each). V was cut by 3 bases and J by 6 bases, with 13 bases left in between. The CDR3 runs 14 residues. Germline V gene lookup returns CDR1 SGDLS and CDR2 YYNGEE.

This clonotype was detected many times. The chain carries TRBV9 and TRBJ2-2; D is tentatively TRBD1 or TRBD2 (5 bases each). The germline V and J ends were trimmed by 3 bases and 3 bases, with 12 bases remaining between them. This CDR3 region has 15 residues. The germline V gene has CDR1 SGDLS and CDR2 YYNGEE. Here the CDR3 DNA reads TGTGCCAGCAGCGGGGGGTCTACCTACACCGGGGAGCTGTTTTTT. Amino acids: CASSGGSTYTGELFF.

This clonotype has a count of ten or more. This chain joins TRBV9 and TRBJ2-7; D is unclear. V lost 0 bases to trimming and J lost 9 bases, with 10 bases between them. In germline, CDR1 is SGDLS, CDR2 YYNGEE. The CDR3 contains 12 residues. The CDR3, as DNA: TGTGCCAGCAGCGTAGATGACGGAGTGCAGTACTTC. As protein: CASSVDDGVQYF.

This clonotype was found many times. V usage is TRBV9 and J usage is TRBJ2-1; D is possibly TRBD1 (5 bases). The CDR3 contains 15 residues. From germline, CDR1 is SGDLS and CDR2 YYNGEE. Between the trimmed V and J ends, which lost 1 base and 4 bases, there was a span of 12 bases. CDR3 DNA sequence: TGTGCCAGCAGCGTACTAGGGGCGGTTTACAATGAGCAGTTCTTC. Protein product: CASSVLGAVYNEQFF.

This clonotype was counted many times. For the CDR3, the DNA is TGTGCCAGCAGCGTCGGGACTAGCGGGAGTTTGAGAACGCAGTATTTT. It specifies CASSVGTSGSLRTQYF. The chain carries TRBV9 and TRBJ2-3; 14 nucleotides align to TRBD2. Trimming took 2 bases from V and 9 from J; bases not matched to a gene: 8. Germline V CDR1 and CDR2: SGDLS, YYNGEE. This CDR3 is built from 16 residues.

Details on this clonotype: A much larger clone differs by one base, so this may be a read error. The rearrangement uses TRBV9 and TRBJ2-3; 7 bases match TRBD1. The CDR3 is 15 residues long. Germline-derived CDR1 and CDR2 are SGDLS and YYNGEE. CDR3 sequence reads: CANSAQGVSTDTQYF. As DNA, the CDR3 is TGTGCCAACAGCGCTCAGGGGGTTAGCACAGATACGCAGTATTTT.